A selection of T cell receptor beta chains follows, all from one sample in a study of blood T cell repertoires in COVID-19. Clones were read by immunoSEQ multiplex PCR, and TCRdb kept only the in-frame ones, dropping some. The data show about 160,000 clones, more than 75% seen once. The material sequenced was peripheral blood. These receptors were obtained from a man older than 75 with acute or convalescent COVID-19. Each CDR3 is given with its conserved first and last residue. Fields, in order: J gene, clone size, V gene, D gene, CDR3 protein, CDR3 DNA. The D gene is left open where the match is weak. Not all rows give a size; the values are once, few, many and, for expanded clones, a class.

J: TRBJ2-7; size: NA; V: TRBV5-1; D: TRBD1; CDR3: CASSLVLGTEGEQYF; DNA: TGCGCCAGCAGCTTGGTATTAGGGACAGAGGGCGAGCAGTACTTC
J: TRBJ1-3; size: NA; V: TRBV6-2/TRBV6-3; D: NA; CDR3: CASSTSRVSGNTIYF; DNA: TGTGCCAGCAGCACCAGCAGGGTCTCTGGAAACACCATATATTTT
J: TRBJ2-3; size: once; V: TRBV9; D: TRBD2; CDR3: CASSAGPGLAGGSAGTDTQYF; DNA: TGTGCCAGCAGCGCGGGGCCGGGACTAGCGGGAGGCTCCGCCGGCACAGATACGCAGTATTTT
J: TRBJ1-2; size: NA; V: TRBV5-1; D: NA; CDR3: CASSRGSVDYGYTF; DNA: TGCGCCAGCAGCCGTGGTTCAGTCGACTATGGCTACACCTTC
J: TRBJ2-7; size: NA; V: TRBV29-1; D: TRBD2; CDR3: CSVQAGTRSYEQYF; DNA: TGCAGCGTTCAAGCGGGGACTCGATCCTACGAGCAGTACTTC
J: TRBJ1-2; size: NA; V: TRBV4-1; D: NA; CDR3: CASSQGLRREAGYTF; DNA: TGCGCCAGCAGCCAAGGACTGCGGAGGGAGGCTGGCTACACCTTC
J: TRBJ2-5; size: NA; V: TRBV28; D: NA; CDR3: CASTLRDTEAQYF; DNA: TGTGCCAGCACCCTTCGGGACACGGAGGCCCAGTACTTC
J: TRBJ2-2; size: NA; V: TRBV11-3; D: NA; CDR3: CASSQTSSIVTGELFF; DNA: TGTGCCAGCAGCCAGACTTCTTCGATAGTCACCGGGGAGCTGTTTTTT
J: TRBJ2-1; size: NA; V: TRBV28; D: TRBD2; CDR3: CASSSVSTSGGPEQFF; DNA: TGTGCCAGCAGTTCCGTCTCGACTAGCGGGGGGCCTGAGCAGTTCTTC
J: TRBJ1-1; size: NA; V: TRBV6-1; D: NA; CDR3: CASSESGLNTEAFF; DNA: TGTGCCAGCAGTGAATCAGGCCTGAACACTGAAGCTTTCTTT
J: TRBJ1-4; size: few; V: TRBV19; D: NA; CDR3: CASSIAGGRLFF; DNA: TGTGCCAGTAGTATAGCCGGGGGTAGACTGTTTTTT
J: TRBJ1-5; size: NA; V: TRBV29-1; D: TRBD1; CDR3: CSVGTGVNQPQHF; DNA: TGCAGCGTTGGGACAGGGGTTAATCAGCCCCAGCATTTT
J: TRBJ2-7; size: NA; V: TRBV19; D: NA; CDR3: CASSVQGTLLLYEQYF; DNA: TGTGCCAGTAGTGTCCAGGGTACCCTCCTCCTCTACGAGCAGTACTTC
J: TRBJ2-7; size: NA; V: TRBV7-2; D: NA; CDR3: CASSVSQGGSYLYEQYF; DNA: TGTGCCAGCAGCGTTAGCCAGGGCGGTTCCTACTTGTACGAGCAGTACTTC
J: TRBJ2-4; size: once; V: TRBV19; D: TRBD1; CDR3: CASSAQGTGPNIQYF; DNA: TGTGCCAGTAGTGCCCAAGGGACAGGGCCTAACATTCAGTACTTC
J: TRBJ1-3; size: NA; V: TRBV27; D: NA; CDR3: CASSARGASGNTIYF; DNA: TGTGCCAGCAGTGCTCGGGGGGCGTCTGGAAACACCATATATTTT
J: TRBJ1-2; size: NA; V: TRBV3-1/TRBV3-2; D: TRBD1; CDR3: CASSQEGQPNYGYTF; DNA: TGTGCCAGCAGCCAAGAGGGACAGCCGAACTATGGCTACACCTTC
J: TRBJ2-2; size: NA; V: TRBV6-6; D: TRBD1; CDR3: CASSPIPNRGLTGELFF; DNA: TGTGCCAGCAGTCCAATACCAAACAGGGGGTTAACCGGGGAGCTGTTTTTT
J: TRBJ2-2; size: NA; V: TRBV18; D: NA; CDR3: CASSINTGLAGELFF; DNA: TGTGCCAGCTCAATAAATACAGGGCTCGCCGGGGAGCTGTTTTTT
J: TRBJ2-7; size: NA; V: TRBV3-1/TRBV3-2; D: NA; CDR3: CASSQAGEQYF; DNA: TGTGCCAGCAGCCAAGCGGGGGAGCAGTACTTC
J: TRBJ2-2; size: NA; V: TRBV18; D: TRBD2; CDR3: CASSPPPGGSRTGELFF; DNA: TGTGCCAGCTCACCACCTCCTGGCGGGAGTAGAACCGGGGAGCTGTTTTTT
J: TRBJ2-1; size: NA; V: TRBV28; D: NA; CDR3: CASSLFRGASSYNEQFF; DNA: TGTGCCAGCAGTTTGTTTCGTGGGGCCAGCTCCTACAATGAGCAGTTCTTC
J: TRBJ1-1; size: NA; V: TRBV5-1; D: NA; CDR3: CASSLAPMGVNTEAFF; DNA: TGCGCCAGCAGCTTGGCCCCGATGGGAGTGAACACTGAAGCTTTCTTT
J: TRBJ2-5; size: NA; V: TRBV18; D: NA; CDR3: CASSPRSVVAQETQYF; DNA: TGTGCCAGCTCACCACGGTCTGTAGTAGCTCAAGAGACCCAGTACTTC
J: TRBJ2-1; size: NA; V: TRBV5-4; D: NA; CDR3: CASSLAGSHYNEQFF; DNA: TGTGCCAGCAGCTTGGCAGGCTCCCACTACAATGAGCAGTTCTTC
J: TRBJ1-2; size: NA; V: TRBV10-3; D: TRBD1; CDR3: CATGQGVNYGYTF; DNA: TGTGCCACTGGACAGGGGGTTAACTATGGCTACACCTTC
J: TRBJ2-2; size: NA; V: TRBV19; D: NA; CDR3: CASKGGAANTGELFF; DNA: TGTGCCAGTAAAGGCGGGGCCGCGAACACCGGGGAGCTGTTTTTT
J: TRBJ2-1; size: NA; V: TRBV11-2; D: TRBD2; CDR3: CASSLGLAALGNEQFF; DNA: TGTGCCAGCAGCTTGGGACTAGCCGCCCTTGGAAATGAGCAGTTCTTC
J: TRBJ1-6; size: NA; V: TRBV6-5; D: NA; CDR3: CASSRLPVDSPLHF; DNA: TGTGCCAGCAGCCGACTCCCTGTGGATTCACCCCTCCACTTT
J: TRBJ2-4; size: NA; V: TRBV3-1/TRBV3-2; D: TRBD2; CDR3: CASSQFVSGGGLAGKNIQYF; DNA: TGTGCCAGCAGCCAGTTCGTCTCGGGTGGTGGCCTAGCGGGAAAAAACATTCAGTACTTC
J: TRBJ2-2; size: NA; V: TRBV5-1; D: TRBD1; CDR3: CASSPGTGGHTGELFF; DNA: TGCGCCAGCAGCCCCGGGACAGGGGGCCACACCGGGGAGCTGTTTTTT
J: TRBJ1-4; size: NA; V: TRBV9; D: NA; CDR3: CASSVASQGGEKLFF; DNA: TGTGCCAGCAGCGTAGCATCTCAGGGAGGAGAAAAACTGTTTTTT
J: TRBJ1-2; size: NA; V: TRBV7-8; D: NA; CDR3: CASSRTGTGIYGYTF; DNA: TGTGCCAGCAGCCGCACGGGCACAGGGATCTATGGCTACACCTTC
J: TRBJ2-3; size: NA; V: TRBV19; D: TRBD2; CDR3: CASSTLAGGRTDTQYF; DNA: TGTGCCAGTAGTACTCTAGCGGGGGGGCGAACAGATACGCAGTATTTT
J: TRBJ1-2; size: NA; V: TRBV5-1; D: TRBD1; CDR3: CASAPGQANYGYTF; DNA: TGCGCCAGTGCCCCGGGACAGGCTAACTATGGCTACACCTTC
J: TRBJ2-3; size: NA; V: TRBV28; D: NA; CDR3: CASVPDLNTDTQYF; DNA: TGTGCCAGCGTCCCGGACTTAAACACAGATACGCAGTATTTT
J: TRBJ2-7; size: once; V: TRBV5-1; D: TRBD1; CDR3: CASSTGQGQYEQYF; DNA: TGCGCCAGCAGCACAGGACAGGGTCAATACGAGCAGTACTTC
J: TRBJ1-6; size: NA; V: TRBV28; D: NA; CDR3: CASSLGRGSSYNSPLHF; DNA: TGTGCCAGCAGTTTAGGACGGGGGAGCTCCTATAATTCACCCCTCCACTTT
J: TRBJ2-1; size: NA; V: TRBV18; D: TRBD1; CDR3: CASSLGTGGINEQFF; DNA: TGTGCCAGCTCACTCGGGACAGGGGGGATCAATGAGCAGTTCTTC
J: TRBJ1-1; size: once; V: TRBV7-9; D: NA; CDR3: CASSRQVNTEAFF; DNA: TGTGCCAGCAGCAGACAGGTGAACACTGAAGCTTTCTTT
J: TRBJ2-7; size: NA; V: TRBV20-1; D: TRBD2; CDR3: CSASFGLATTYEQYF; DNA: TGCAGTGCTAGTTTCGGACTAGCGACTACCTACGAGCAGTACTTC
J: TRBJ2-1; size: NA; V: TRBV7-2; D: NA; CDR3: CASSSRRAGNEQFF; DNA: TGTGCCAGCAGCTCTCGGAGGGCAGGCAATGAGCAGTTCTTC
J: TRBJ1-4; size: once; V: TRBV3-1/TRBV3-2; D: NA; CDR3: CASSNTGATNEKLFF; DNA: TGTGCCAGCAGCAATACAGGTGCCACTAATGAAAAACTGTTTTTT
J: TRBJ2-7; size: NA; V: TRBV12-3/TRBV12-4; D: NA; CDR3: CASSLGGARNF; DNA: TGTGCCAGCAGTTTGGGGGGGGCCCGCAACTTC
J: TRBJ2-4; size: NA; V: TRBV29-1; D: TRBD1; CDR3: CSARKGTGDIQYF; DNA: TGCAGCGCGAGAAAGGGGACAGGAGACATTCAGTACTTC
J: TRBJ1-6; size: NA; V: TRBV10-3; D: NA; CDR3: CAISVDRINSPLHF; DNA: TGTGCCATCAGTGTAGACAGAATAAATTCACCCCTCCACTTT
J: TRBJ2-1; size: NA; V: TRBV4-1; D: TRBD2; CDR3: CASSQVDMGLVYNNEQFF; DNA: TGCGCCAGCAGCCAAGTGGATATGGGACTAGTGTACAACAATGAGCAGTTCTTC
J: TRBJ1-5; size: NA; V: TRBV11-2; D: TRBD1; CDR3: CASSPTGGGYSNQPQHF; DNA: TGTGCCAGCAGCCCTACAGGGGGAGGGTATAGCAATCAGCCCCAGCATTTT
J: TRBJ1-5; size: NA; V: TRBV2; D: TRBD1; CDR3: CASSEGARTGGPGPQHF; DNA: TGTGCCAGCAGTGAAGGCGCACGGACAGGGGGCCCAGGGCCCCAGCATTTT
J: TRBJ2-1; size: NA; V: TRBV30; D: NA; CDR3: CAWTQGSYNEQFF; DNA: TGTGCCTGGACCCAGGGGTCCTACAATGAGCAGTTCTTC
J: TRBJ2-3; size: NA; V: TRBV5-4; D: TRBD1; CDR3: CASSSARDRSSTDTQYF; DNA: TGTGCCAGCAGCTCCGCCCGGGACAGGTCCAGCACAGATACGCAGTATTTT
J: TRBJ2-1; size: once; V: TRBV7-6; D: NA; CDR3: CASSKTATSYNEQFF; DNA: TGTGCCAGCAGCAAGACAGCTACGTCCTACAATGAGCAGTTCTTC
J: TRBJ2-1; size: NA; V: TRBV5-1; D: NA; CDR3: CASSSQGFGQFF; DNA: TGCGCCAGCAGCTCGCAGGGTTTTGGGCAGTTCTTC
J: TRBJ1-3; size: NA; V: TRBV6-6; D: TRBD1; CDR3: CATSGGAGGNTIYF; DNA: TGTGCCACTTCAGGGGGCGCAGGTGGAAACACCATATATTTT